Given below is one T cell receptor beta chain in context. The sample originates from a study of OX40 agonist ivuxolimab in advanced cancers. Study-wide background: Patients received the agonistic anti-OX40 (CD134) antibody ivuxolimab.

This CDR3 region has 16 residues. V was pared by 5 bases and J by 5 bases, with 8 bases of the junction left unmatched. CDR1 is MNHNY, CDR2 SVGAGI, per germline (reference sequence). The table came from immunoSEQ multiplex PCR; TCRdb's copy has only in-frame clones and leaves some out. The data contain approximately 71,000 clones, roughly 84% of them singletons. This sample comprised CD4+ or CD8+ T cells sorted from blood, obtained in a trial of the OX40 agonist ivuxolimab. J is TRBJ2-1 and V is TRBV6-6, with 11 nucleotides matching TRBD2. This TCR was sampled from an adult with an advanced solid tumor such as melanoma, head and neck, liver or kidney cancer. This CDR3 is CASSPRLAGTHNEQFF. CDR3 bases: TGTGCCAGCAGTCCCCGACTAGCGGGGACCCACAATGAGCAGTTCTTC.